The T cell receptor beta chain under discussion was sequenced for a study of T-cell reconstitution after alpha-beta-depleted transplantation in children. Broader study findings: Surviving recipient T cells and thymic progenitors underlay high day-60 TCRbeta diversity in some patients. Counts and diversity of T cells one year after transplant came mostly from newly produced T cells. Expanded clones from the graft, numbering several hundred, reportedly supplied alpha-beta T cells about two months after transplant.

The V gene's germline CDR1 is SGHRS and CDR2 YFSETQ. Trimming removed 1 base from V and 2 bases from J, with 15 bases in between. This CDR3 has 16 residues. About this clonotype: As yet, its antigen is unknown.

For TCRbeta, the library was prepared with unique molecular identifiers. TCRdb reprocessed the PCR reads with MiXCR, giving one entry per CDR3 protein. This table holds 300,000 to 400,000 distinct CDR3 sequences, 15% to 20% found once. The TCR was taken from a male patient aged 2-15 years who had a stem cell transplant for acute lymphoblastic leukemia, so the T cells may come from the graft donor. The input for sequencing was PBMCs, mostly from graft donor cells, taken 360 days after TCRalphabeta/CD19-depleted stem cell transplant. This chain links TRBV5-1 with TRBJ2-5, with D perhaps matching TRBD1 (6 bases). The CDR3 protein is CASSLSRSDRQETQYF. CDR3 nucleotides: TGCGCCAGCAGCTTGTCCCGCTCCGACAGGCAAGAGACCCAGTACTTC.